The 3 T cell receptor beta chains given below trace back to one sample, sequenced in a study of identical twins. TCRdb independently ran MiXCR on the 5' RACE reads; one entry per CDR3 protein. The sample contains about 720,000 distinct CDR3 sequences, 8.6% of which appear only once. These data were likewise used in another study, on yellow fever vaccine responses in identical twins.

The material sequenced was PBMCs. The receptor set was obtained from a woman aged 18-29 years in good health.

This clonotype was observed many times. V and J are TRBV29-1 and TRBJ1-4; D is unresolved. V was pared by 4 bases and J by 8 bases, with 11 bases between. Germline V gene sequence: CDR1 SQVTM, CDR2 ANQGSEA. This CDR3 contains 12 residues. CDR3 in amino acids: CSVVGVKEKLFF. The CDR3 DNA follows: TGCAGCGTTGTTGGGGTGAAGGAAAAACTGTTTTTT.

Here the CDR3 reads CASGGTGPYEQYF. DNA for the CDR3: TGTGCCAGCGGCGGGACAGGGCCCTACGAGCAGTACTTC. The chain combines TRBV12-3 or TRBV12-4 with TRBJ2-7, with 9 nucleotides matching TRBD1. V was clipped by 8 bases and J by 2 bases; unmatched bases: 4. This CDR3 contains 13 residues.

This clonotype was seen only a few times. The chain joins TRBV2 to TRBJ2-1; a weak D match, TRBD2 (5 bases). CDR1 and CDR2 (germline): SNHLY, FYNNEI. Deletions cut 4 bases from V and 7 bases from J, with 8 bases between. This CDR3 comprises 12 residues. The CDR3 sequence: CASSVRGNEQFF. The CDR3 nucleotides are TGTGCCAGCAGTGTACGAGGGAATGAGCAGTTCTTC.